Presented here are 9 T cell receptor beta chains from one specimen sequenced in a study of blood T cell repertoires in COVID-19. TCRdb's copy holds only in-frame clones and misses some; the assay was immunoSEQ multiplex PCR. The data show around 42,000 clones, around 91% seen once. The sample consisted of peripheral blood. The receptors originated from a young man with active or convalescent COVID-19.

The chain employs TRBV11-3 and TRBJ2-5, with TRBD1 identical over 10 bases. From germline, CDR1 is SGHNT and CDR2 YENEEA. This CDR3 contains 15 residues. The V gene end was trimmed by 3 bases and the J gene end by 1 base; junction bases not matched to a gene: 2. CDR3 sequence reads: CASSLWTGGQETQYF. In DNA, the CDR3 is TGTGCCAGCAGCTTGTGGACAGGGGGCCAAGAGACCCAGTACTTC.

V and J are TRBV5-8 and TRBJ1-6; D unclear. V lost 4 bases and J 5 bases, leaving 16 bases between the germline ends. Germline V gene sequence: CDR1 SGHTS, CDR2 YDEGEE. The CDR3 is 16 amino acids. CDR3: CASSHRGWRDNSPLHF. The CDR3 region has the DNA TGTGCCAGCAGCCACCGGGGATGGAGGGATAATTCACCCCTCCACTTT. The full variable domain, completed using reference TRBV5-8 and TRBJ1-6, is EAGVTQSPTHLIKTRGQQATLRCSPISGHTSVYWYQQALGLGLQFLLWYDEGEERNRGNFPPRFSGRQFPNYSSELNVNALELEDSALYLCASSHRGWRDNSPLHFGNGTRLTVT.

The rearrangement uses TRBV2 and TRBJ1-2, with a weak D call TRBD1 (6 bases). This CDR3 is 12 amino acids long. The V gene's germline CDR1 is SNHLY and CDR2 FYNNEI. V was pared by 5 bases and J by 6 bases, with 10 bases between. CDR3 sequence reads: CASSRGGNGYTF. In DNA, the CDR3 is TGTGCCAGCAGTCGTGGGGGCAATGGCTACACCTTC.

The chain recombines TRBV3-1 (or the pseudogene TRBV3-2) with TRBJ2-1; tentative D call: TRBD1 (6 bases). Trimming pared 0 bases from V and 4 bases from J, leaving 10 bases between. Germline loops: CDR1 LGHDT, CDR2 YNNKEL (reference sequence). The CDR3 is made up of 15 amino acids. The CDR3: CASSQDQQGYNEQFF. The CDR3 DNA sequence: TGTGCCAGCAGCCAAGATCAGCAGGGGTACAATGAGCAGTTCTTC.

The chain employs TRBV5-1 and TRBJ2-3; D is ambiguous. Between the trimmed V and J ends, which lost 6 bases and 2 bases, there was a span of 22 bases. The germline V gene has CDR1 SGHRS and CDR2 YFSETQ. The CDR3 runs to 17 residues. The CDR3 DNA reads TGCGCCAGCACCCAGACTCGAATCAGTAGTCCCACAGATACGCAGTATTTT. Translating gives CASTQTRISSPTDTQYF.

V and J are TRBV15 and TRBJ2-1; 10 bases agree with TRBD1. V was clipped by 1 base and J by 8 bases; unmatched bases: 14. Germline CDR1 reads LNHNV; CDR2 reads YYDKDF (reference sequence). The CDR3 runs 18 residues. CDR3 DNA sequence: TGTGCCACCAGCAGAGGCATGACAGGGGGCCTAAAGACGTATGAGCAGTTCTTC. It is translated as CATSRGMTGGLKTYEQFF.

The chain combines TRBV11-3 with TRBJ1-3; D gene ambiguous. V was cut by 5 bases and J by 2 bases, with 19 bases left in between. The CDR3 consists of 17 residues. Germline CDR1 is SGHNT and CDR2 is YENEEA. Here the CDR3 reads CASSLRPPGGPGNTIYF. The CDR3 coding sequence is TGTGCCAGCAGCCTTCGACCGCCGGGTGGTCCTGGAAACACCATATATTTT.

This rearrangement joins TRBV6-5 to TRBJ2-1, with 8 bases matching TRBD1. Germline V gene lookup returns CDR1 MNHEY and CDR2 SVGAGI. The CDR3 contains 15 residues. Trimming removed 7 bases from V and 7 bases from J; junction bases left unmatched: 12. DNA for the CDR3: TGTGCCAGCAAGTCCGCAGGGGGCGACGGGAATGAGCAGTTCTTC. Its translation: CASKSAGGDGNEQFF.

In DNA, the CDR3 is TGTGCCAGTAGTGCTTCGGGGGGGCCGGGAGATACGCAGTATTTT. It codes for CASSASGGPGDTQYF. V gene TRBV19 combines with J gene TRBJ2-3, with TRBD2 matching 8 bases. The CDR3 sequence is 15 residues long. The J segment lost 5 bases and the V segment lost 5 bases, leaving 9 bases of the junction unmatched. The V gene's germline CDR1 is LNHDA and CDR2 SQIVND (reference sequence).